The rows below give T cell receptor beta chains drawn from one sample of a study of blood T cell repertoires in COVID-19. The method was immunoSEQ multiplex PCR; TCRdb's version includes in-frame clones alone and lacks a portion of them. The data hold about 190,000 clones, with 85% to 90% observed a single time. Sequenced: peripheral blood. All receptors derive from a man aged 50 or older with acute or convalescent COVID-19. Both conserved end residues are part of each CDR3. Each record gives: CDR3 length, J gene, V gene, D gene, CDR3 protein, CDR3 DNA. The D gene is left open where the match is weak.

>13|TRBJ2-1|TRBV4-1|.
CASSQDLDNEQFF
TGCGCCAGCAGCCAAGATTTAGACAATGAGCAGTTCTTC
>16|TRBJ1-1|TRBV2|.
CASSQLLRGMNTEAFF
TGTGCCAGCAGTCAGCTACTTAGAGGCATGAACACTGAAGCTTTCTTT
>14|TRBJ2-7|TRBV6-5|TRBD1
CASSKDRGFYEQYF
TGTGCCAGCAGTAAGGACAGGGGATTCTACGAGCAGTACTTC
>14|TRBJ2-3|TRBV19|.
CASSNRQGTDTQYF
TGTGCCAGTAGTAATCGGCAGGGGACAGATACGCAGTATTTT
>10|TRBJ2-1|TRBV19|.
CAAGRGEQFF
TGTGCCGCGGGGAGAGGCGAGCAGTTCTTC
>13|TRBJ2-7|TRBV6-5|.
CATLGVNHYEQYF
TGTGCCACCCTGGGAGTGAATCACTACGAGCAGTACTTC
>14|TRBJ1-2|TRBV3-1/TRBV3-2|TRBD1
CASSPTGGSYGYTF
TGTGCCAGCAGCCCAACAGGGGGAAGCTATGGCTACACCTTC
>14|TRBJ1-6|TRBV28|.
CASSLSQGSSPLHF
TGTGCCAGCAGTTTATCTCAAGGGAGTTCACCCCTCCACTTT
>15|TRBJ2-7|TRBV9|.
CASSVEGAGSYEQYF
TGTGCCAGCAGCGTAGAAGGGGCGGGATCCTACGAGCAGTACTTC
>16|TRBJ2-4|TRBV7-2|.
CASSYPGTLVENIQYF
TGTGCCAGCAGCTATCCTGGGACTTTGGTGGAAAACATTCAGTACTTC